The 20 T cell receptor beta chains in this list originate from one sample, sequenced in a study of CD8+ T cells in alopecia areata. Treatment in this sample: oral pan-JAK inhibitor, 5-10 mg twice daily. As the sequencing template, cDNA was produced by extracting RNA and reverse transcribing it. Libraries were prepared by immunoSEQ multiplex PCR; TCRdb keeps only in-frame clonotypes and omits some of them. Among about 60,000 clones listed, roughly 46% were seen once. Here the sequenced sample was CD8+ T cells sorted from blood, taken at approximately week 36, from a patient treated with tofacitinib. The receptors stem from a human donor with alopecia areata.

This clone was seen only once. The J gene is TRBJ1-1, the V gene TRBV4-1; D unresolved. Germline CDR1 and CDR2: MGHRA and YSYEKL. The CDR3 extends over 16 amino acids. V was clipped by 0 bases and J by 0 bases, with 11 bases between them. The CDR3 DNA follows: TGCGCCAGCAGCCAAGAGGCAGATCTTATGAACACTGAAGCTTTCTTT. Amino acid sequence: CASSQEADLMNTEAFF.

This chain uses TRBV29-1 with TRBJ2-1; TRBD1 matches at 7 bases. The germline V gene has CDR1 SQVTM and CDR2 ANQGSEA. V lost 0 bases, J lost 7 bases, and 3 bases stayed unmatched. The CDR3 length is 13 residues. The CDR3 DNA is TGCAGCGTTGAAGAGGACAGGCAGAATGAGCAGTTCTTC. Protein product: CSVEEDRQNEQFF.

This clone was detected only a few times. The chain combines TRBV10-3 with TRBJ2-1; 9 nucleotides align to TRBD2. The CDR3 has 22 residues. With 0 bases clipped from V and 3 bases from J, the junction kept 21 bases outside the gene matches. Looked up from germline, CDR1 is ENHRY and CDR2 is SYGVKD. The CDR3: CAISESRLEAPRLADNYNEQFF. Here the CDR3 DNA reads TGTGCCATCAGTGAGTCACGGTTAGAGGCCCCTCGACTAGCGGATAACTACAATGAGCAGTTCTTC.

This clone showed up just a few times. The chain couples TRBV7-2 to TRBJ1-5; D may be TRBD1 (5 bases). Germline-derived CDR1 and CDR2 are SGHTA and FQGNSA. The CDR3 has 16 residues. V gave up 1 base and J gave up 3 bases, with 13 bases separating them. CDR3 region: CASSLEGRAYNQPQHF. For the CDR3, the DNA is TGTGCCAGCAGCTTAGAGGGGCGGGCTTACAATCAGCCCCAGCATTTT.

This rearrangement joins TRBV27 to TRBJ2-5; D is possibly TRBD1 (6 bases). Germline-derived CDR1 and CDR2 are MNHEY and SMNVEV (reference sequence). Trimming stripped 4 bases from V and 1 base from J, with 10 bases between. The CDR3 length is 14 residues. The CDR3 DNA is TGTGCCAGCAGTTACAACAGGGTCCAAGAGACCCAGTACTTC. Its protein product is CASSYNRVQETQYF.

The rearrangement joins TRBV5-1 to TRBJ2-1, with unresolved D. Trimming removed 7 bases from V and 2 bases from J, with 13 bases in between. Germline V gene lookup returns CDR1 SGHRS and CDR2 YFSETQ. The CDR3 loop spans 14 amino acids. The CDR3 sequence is CASRPSGTYNEQFF. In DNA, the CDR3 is TGCGCCAGCCGACCCTCCGGAACCTACAATGAGCAGTTCTTC. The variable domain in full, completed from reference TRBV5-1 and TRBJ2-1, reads KAGVTQTPRYLIKTRGQQVTLSCSPISGHRSVSWYQQTPGQGLQFLFEYFSETQRNKGNFPGRFSGRQFSNSRSEMNVSTLELGDSALYLCASRPSGTYNEQFFGPGTRLTVL.

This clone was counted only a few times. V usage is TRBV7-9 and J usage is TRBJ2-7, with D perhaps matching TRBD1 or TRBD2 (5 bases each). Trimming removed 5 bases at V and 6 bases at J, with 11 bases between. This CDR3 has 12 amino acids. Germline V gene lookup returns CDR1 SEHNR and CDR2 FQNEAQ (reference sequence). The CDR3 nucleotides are TGTGCCAGCAGCCCTCGTGGGGGCGAGCAGTACTTC. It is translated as CASSPRGGEQYF.

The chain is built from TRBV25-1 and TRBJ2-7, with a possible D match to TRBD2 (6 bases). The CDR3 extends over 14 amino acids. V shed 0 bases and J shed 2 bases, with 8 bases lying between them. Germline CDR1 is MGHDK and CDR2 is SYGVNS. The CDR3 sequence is CASSEYGGTYEQYF. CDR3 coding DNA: TGTGCCAGCAGTGAATACGGCGGGACCTACGAGCAGTACTTC.

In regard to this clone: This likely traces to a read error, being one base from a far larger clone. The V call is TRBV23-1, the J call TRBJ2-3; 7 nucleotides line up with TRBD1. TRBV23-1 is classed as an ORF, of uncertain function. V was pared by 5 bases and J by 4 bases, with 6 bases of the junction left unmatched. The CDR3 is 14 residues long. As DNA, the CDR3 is TGCGCCAGCAGTGACGGACAGGACGCAGATACGCAGTATTTT. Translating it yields CASSDGQDADTQYF.

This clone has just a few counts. DNA for the CDR3: TGTGCCTGGACCCAGGGACAGGGTCAGCCCCAGCATTTT. Residues: CAWTQGQGQPQHF. The V and J genes are TRBV30 and TRBJ1-5; 9 positions agree with TRBD1. From germline, CDR1 is GTSNPN and CDR2 SVGIG (reference sequence). V was clipped by 4 bases and J by 6 bases; unmatched bases: 4. This CDR3 is 13 amino acids long.

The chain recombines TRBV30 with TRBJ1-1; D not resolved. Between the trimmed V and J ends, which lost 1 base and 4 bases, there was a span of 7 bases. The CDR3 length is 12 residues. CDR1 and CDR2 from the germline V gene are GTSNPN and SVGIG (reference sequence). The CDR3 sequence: CAWSGDPTEAFF. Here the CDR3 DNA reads TGTGCCTGGAGTGGAGACCCCACTGAAGCTTTCTTT. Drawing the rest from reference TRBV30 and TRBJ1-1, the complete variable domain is SQTIHQWPATLVQPVGSPLSLECTVEGTSNPNLYWYRQAAGRGLQLLFYSVGIGQISSEVPQNLSASRPQDRQFILSSKKLLLSDSGFYLCAWSGDPTEAFFGQGTRLTVV.

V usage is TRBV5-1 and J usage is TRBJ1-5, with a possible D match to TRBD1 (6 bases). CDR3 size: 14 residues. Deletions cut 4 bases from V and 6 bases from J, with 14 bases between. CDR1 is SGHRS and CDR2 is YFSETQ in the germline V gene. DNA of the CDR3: TGCGCCAGCAGCCCGGGGGGCGGCGGTCAGCCCCAGCATTTT. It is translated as CASSPGGGGQPQHF.

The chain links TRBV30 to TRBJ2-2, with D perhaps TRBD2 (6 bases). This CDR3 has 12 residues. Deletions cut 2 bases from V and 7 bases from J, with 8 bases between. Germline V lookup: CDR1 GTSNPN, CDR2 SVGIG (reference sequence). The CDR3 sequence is CAWSTGSGELFF. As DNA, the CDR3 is TGTGCCTGGAGTACCGGGAGCGGGGAGCTGTTTTTT.

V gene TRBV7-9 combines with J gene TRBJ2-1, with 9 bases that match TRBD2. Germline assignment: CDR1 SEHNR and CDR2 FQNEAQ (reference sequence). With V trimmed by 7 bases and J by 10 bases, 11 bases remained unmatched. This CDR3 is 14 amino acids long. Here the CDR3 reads CASIPGTSRVEQFF. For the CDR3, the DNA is TGTGCCAGCATACCCGGGACTAGCCGCGTCGAGCAGTTCTTC.

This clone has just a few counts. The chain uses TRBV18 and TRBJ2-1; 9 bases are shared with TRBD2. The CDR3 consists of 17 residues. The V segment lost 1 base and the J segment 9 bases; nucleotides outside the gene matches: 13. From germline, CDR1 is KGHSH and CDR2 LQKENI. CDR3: CASSPLWASGKLGEQFF. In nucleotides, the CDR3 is TGTGCCAGCTCACCACTATGGGCTAGCGGGAAGTTGGGTGAGCAGTTCTTC. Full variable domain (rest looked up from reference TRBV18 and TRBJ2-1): NAGVMQNPRHLVRRRGQEARLRCSPMKGHSHVYWYRQLPEEGLKFMVYLQKENIIDESGMPKERFSAEFPKEGPSILRIQQVVRGDSAAYFCASSPLWASGKLGEQFFGPGTRLTVL.

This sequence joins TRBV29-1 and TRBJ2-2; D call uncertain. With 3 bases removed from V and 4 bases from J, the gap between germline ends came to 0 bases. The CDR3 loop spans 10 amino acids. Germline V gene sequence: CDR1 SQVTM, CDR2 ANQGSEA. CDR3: CSVDTGELFF. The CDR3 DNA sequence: TGCAGCGTTGACACCGGGGAGCTGTTTTTT.

In DNA form, the CDR3 reads TGTGCCAGCAGTTTGGGCAGGGGTGTCTATGGCTACACCTTC. This sequence encodes CASSLGRGVYGYTF. The chain links TRBV27 to TRBJ1-2; D might be TRBD1 (6 bases). Trimming removed 3 bases at V and 4 bases at J, with 12 bases between. In germline, CDR1 is MNHEY, CDR2 SMNVEV (reference sequence). The CDR3 loop spans 14 amino acids.

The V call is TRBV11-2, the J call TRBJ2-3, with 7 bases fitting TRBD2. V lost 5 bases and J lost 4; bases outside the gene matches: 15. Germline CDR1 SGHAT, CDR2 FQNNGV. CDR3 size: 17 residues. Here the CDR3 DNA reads TGTGCCAGCAGCGGAACGCCTTGGGGGAGGGCCGCAGATACGCAGTATTTT. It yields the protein CASSGTPWGRAADTQYF.

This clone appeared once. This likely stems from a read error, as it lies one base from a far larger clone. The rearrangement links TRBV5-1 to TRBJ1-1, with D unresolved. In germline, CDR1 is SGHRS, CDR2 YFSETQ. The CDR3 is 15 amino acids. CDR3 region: CASSLVPGRNSEALF. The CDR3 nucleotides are TGCGCCAGCAGCTTGGTCCCGGGGAGGAATTCTGAAGCTCTCTTT.

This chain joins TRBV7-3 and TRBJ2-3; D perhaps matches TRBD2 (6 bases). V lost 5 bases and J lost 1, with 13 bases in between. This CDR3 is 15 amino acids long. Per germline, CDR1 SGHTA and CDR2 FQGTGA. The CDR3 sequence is CASSPRVAGTDTQYF. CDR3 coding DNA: TGTGCCAGCAGCCCCCGGGTAGCGGGCACAGATACGCAGTATTTT.